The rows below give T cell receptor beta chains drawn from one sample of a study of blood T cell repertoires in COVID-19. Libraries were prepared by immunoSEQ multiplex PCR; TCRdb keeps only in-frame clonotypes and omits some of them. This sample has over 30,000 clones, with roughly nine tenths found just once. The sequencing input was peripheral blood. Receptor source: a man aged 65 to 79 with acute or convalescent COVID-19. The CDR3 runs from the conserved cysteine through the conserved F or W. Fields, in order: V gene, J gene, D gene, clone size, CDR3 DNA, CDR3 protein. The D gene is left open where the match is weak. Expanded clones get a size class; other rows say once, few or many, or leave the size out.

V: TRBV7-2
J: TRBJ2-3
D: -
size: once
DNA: TGTGCCAGCAGCCCGCGGATCTACACAGATACGCAGTATTTT
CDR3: CASSPRIYTDTQYF

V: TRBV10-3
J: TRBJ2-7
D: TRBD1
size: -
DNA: TGTGCCATCAGTGAGTCTGGACAGGGGTCCTACGAGCAGTACTTC
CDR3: CAISESGQGSYEQYF

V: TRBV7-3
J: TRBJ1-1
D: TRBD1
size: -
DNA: TGTGCCAGCAGCTTCAACAGGGGGAGCACTGAAGCTTTCTTT
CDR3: CASSFNRGSTEAFF

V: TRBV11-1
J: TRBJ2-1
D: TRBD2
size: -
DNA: TGTGCCAGCAGAGACCTAGCGGGAGGATACAATGAGCAGTTCTTC
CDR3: CASRDLAGGYNEQFF

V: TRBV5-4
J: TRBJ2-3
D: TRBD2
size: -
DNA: TGTGCCAGCAGCTTGATGTTAGCGGGATATCATTTGATCACAGATACGCAGTATTTT
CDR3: CASSLMLAGYHLITDTQYF

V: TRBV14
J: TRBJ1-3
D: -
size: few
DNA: TGTGCCAGCAGCCAAGATATCTGGGGGGGGCGAAGAAACACCATATATTTT
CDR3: CASSQDIWGGRRNTIYF

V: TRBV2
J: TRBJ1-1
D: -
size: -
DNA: TGTGCCACGAGACAACGGGAGAACACTGAAGCTTTCTTT
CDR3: CATRQRENTEAFF

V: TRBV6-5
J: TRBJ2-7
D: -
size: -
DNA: TGTGCCAGCAGTCCTCAGGGCCCTCACGAGCAGTACTTC
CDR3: CASSPQGPHEQYF

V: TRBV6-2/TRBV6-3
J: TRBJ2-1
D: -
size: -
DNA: TGTGCCAGCAGTTACTCGACAGGTCTAGAGCAGTTCTTC
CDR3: CASSYSTGLEQFF

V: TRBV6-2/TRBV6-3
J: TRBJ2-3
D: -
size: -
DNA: TGTGCCAGCAGTCCCGAGGGAGATACGCAGTATTTT
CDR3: CASSPEGDTQYF

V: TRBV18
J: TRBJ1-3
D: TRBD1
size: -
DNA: TGTGCCAGCTCACCTCCGGGACAGGGTTCGGGAAACACCATATATTTT
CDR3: CASSPPGQGSGNTIYF

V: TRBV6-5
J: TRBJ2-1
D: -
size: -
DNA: TGTGCCAGCAGTTACGGCGGGTCATCCTACAATGAGCAGTTCTTC
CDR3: CASSYGGSSYNEQFF

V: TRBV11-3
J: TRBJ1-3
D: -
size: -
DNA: TGTGCCAGCAGTCACAACCAGTTCCCTAACACCATATATTTT
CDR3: CASSHNQFPNTIYF

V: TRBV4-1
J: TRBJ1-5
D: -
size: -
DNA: TGCGCCAGCAGCCAAGATGGAGCTAGCAATCAGCCCCAGCATTTT
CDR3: CASSQDGASNQPQHF

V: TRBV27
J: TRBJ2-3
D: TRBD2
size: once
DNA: TGTGCCAGCAGAGAGTCCAGACTAGCGGGATTCACAGATACGCAGTATTTT
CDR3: CASRESRLAGFTDTQYF

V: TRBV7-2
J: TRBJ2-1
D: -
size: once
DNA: TGTGCCAGCAGCTTGGTTCAGGCTGAGCAGTTCTTC
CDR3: CASSLVQAEQFF